The rows below give T cell receptor beta chains drawn from one sample of a study of cytomegalovirus exposure and HLA in healthy donors. This table comes from immunoSEQ multiplex PCR, and its TCRdb copy is limited to in-frame clones, with some not included. The data show nearly 200,000 clones, 75% to 80% seen once. Sequences were obtained from PBMCs. The receptors were sampled from a woman aged 25 to 39 in good health and CMV-seropositive. The conserved cysteine and the conserved F or W are not part of the CDR3 here. Fields, in order: V gene, CDR3 length, clone size, CDR3 protein. Part of the rows lack a size; the others show once, few, many or a class for expanded clones.

TRBV12-5 | 11 | . | AVQERGNYEQY
TRBV2 | 13 | . | ASRINTDRAYPQH
TRBV28 | 13 | . | ASDGSGGPLDEQY
TRBV6-5 | 12 | . | ASREQGARQPQH
TRBV7-2 | 14 | . | ASTLRRASGTDTQY
TRBV10-3 | 13 | once | AINAGTSGAYEQY
TRBV4-1 | 13 | . | ASSRQMGSNQPQH
TRBV11-2 | 13 | few | ASSLRERNTGELF
TRBV6-5 | 9 | . | ATGQGQGWH
TRBV25-1 | 13 | . | ASSDLGTTYNEQF